The rows below give T cell receptor beta chains drawn from one sample of a study of cytomegalovirus exposure and HLA in healthy donors. Measured with immunoSEQ multiplex PCR; TCRdb has only the in-frame clones, and not every one. Found here are 200,000 to 250,000 clones, over 65% of them singletons; the top ten hold 15% to 17%. The specimen sequenced was PBMCs. These receptor sequences come from a middle-aged man in good health and CMV-seronegative. CDR3s include the opening cysteine and the closing phenylalanine or tryptophan. The D gene is left open where the match is weak. Clone size is shown for a subset of rows, as once, few, many or a class of expanded clone.

j_call	v_call	d_call	clone_size	cdr3_aa	cdr3_nt
TRBJ1-5	TRBV4-1	-	-	CASSQGTSLSNQPQHF	TGCGCCAGCAGCCAGGGGACTTCACTTTCCAATCAGCCCCAGCATTTT
TRBJ1-4	TRBV5-1	TRBD1	few	CASRQGVTNEKLFF	TGCGCCAGCAGACAGGGGGTAACTAATGAAAAACTGTTTTTT
TRBJ1-6	TRBV5-6	-	-	CASSLATATGRLSPLHF	TGTGCCAGCAGCTTGGCAACAGCGACAGGTCGACTTTCACCCCTCCACTTT
TRBJ2-5	TRBV6-5	TRBD1	-	CASSQGARETQYF	TGTGCCAGTAGCCAGGGGGCTCGGGAGACCCAGTACTTC
TRBJ1-2	TRBV4-1	-	-	CASSQAQGIALYGYTF	TGCGCCAGCAGCCAAGCTCAGGGGATAGCCCTGTATGGCTACACCTTC
TRBJ1-5	TRBV6-6	-	few	CASRSAGGNQPQHF	TGTGCCAGTCGCTCAGCAGGGGGCAATCAGCCCCAGCATTTT
TRBJ2-7	TRBV6-6	TRBD1	-	CASSYSDRRMEQYF	TGTGCCAGCAGTTACTCGGACAGGAGAATGGAGCAGTACTTC
TRBJ1-4	TRBV5-4	TRBD1	-	CASSFRQGAASNEKLFF	TGTGCCAGCAGCTTCCGACAGGGGGCTGCGTCTAATGAAAAACTGTTTTTT
TRBJ2-6	TRBV4-3	-	few	CASTEGSGANVLTF	TGCGCCAGCACGGAGGGCTCTGGGGCCAACGTCCTGACTTTC
TRBJ2-3	TRBV28	TRBD1	-	CASSPTGGSTDTQYF	TGTGCCAGCAGCCCGACAGGGGGAAGCACAGATACGCAGTATTTT
TRBJ2-7	TRBV30	-	-	CAWRELYEQYF	TGCGCCTGGAGGGAACTATACGAGCAGTACTTC
TRBJ2-1	TRBV4-2	TRBD2	-	CASSQFKPGLAGDNEQFF	TGTGCCAGCAGCCAATTTAAACCGGGACTAGCGGGAGACAATGAGCAGTTCTTC
TRBJ2-3	TRBV27	TRBD2	-	CASSPRNPGLASTDTQYF	TGTGCCAGCAGCCCACGAAACCCGGGACTAGCTAGCACAGATACGCAGTATTTT
TRBJ2-7	TRBV6-5	-	-	CASSFLGSYEQYF	TGTGCCAGCAGTTTCCTAGGGAGTTACGAGCAGTACTTC
TRBJ2-1	TRBV27	TRBD2	once	CATLSGAGQFF	TGTGCCACCCTAAGCGGGGCCGGGCAGTTCTTC
TRBJ1-1	TRBV5-1	TRBD1	-	CASRFDRDIAFF	TGCGCCAGCAGGTTCGACAGGGATATTGCTTTCTTT
TRBJ2-2	TRBV30	-	-	CAWSLVPGELFF	TGTGCCTGGAGTCTAGTCCCCGGGGAGCTGTTTTTT
TRBJ1-1	TRBV18	-	-	CASSTAGLNTEAFF	TGTGCCAGCTCGACAGCGGGGCTCAACACTGAAGCTTTCTTT
TRBJ1-6	TRBV2	TRBD1	few	CASSWTGRAYNSPLHF	TGTGCCAGCAGTTGGACAGGGAGGGCCTATAATTCACCCCTCCACTTT
TRBJ1-2	TRBV30	-	-	CAWSVYGGKNYGYTF	TGTGCCTGGAGTGTATACGGGGGAAAAAACTATGGCTACACCTTC
TRBJ2-2	TRBV19	-	-	CASSKVQAITGELFF	TGTGCCAGTAGTAAGGTACAGGCGATCACCGGGGAGCTGTTTTTT
TRBJ1-1	TRBV25-1	-	-	CASTPTGYTEAFF	TGTGCCAGCACGCCCACAGGGTACACTGAAGCTTTCTTT
TRBJ2-1	TRBV19	-	few	CASTPGGSYNEQFF	TGTGCCAGTACTCCCGGTGGCTCCTACAATGAGCAGTTCTTC
TRBJ2-3	TRBV5-1	TRBD2	-	CASSSERGGLTDTQYF	TGCGCCAGCAGCTCGGAGCGGGGGGGTCTCACAGATACGCAGTATTTT
TRBJ2-2	TRBV27	-	-	CASSLSSGNTGELFF	TGTGCCAGCAGTTTATCTAGCGGGAACACCGGGGAGCTGTTTTTT
TRBJ2-7	TRBV6-5	TRBD1	-	CASSYSTGLGEQYF	TGTGCCAGCAGTTACTCGACAGGGCTCGGCGAGCAGTACTTC
TRBJ1-6	TRBV19	-	-	CASSIGEGVYNSPLHF	TGTGCCAGTAGTATTGGGGAAGGGGTTTATAATTCACCCCTCCACTTT
TRBJ2-1	TRBV2	TRBD1	-	CASSDEGARDEQFF	TGTGCCAGCAGTGACGAGGGGGCGCGGGATGAGCAGTTCTTC
TRBJ1-1	TRBV5-3	TRBD1	-	CASPGGVYDTEAFF	TGTGCCAGTCCAGGGGGAGTTTATGATACTGAAGCTTTCTTT
TRBJ2-7	TRBV4-3	-	-	CASSPLTGSEQYF	TGCGCCAGCAGCCCACTAACAGGGAGCGAGCAGTACTTC
TRBJ1-3	TRBV2	TRBD1	-	CASTPDRSGNTIYF	TGTGCCAGCACCCCGGACAGGTCTGGAAACACCATATATTTT
TRBJ2-7	TRBV9	-	-	CASSEGGKFSYEQYF	TGTGCCAGCAGCGAGGGGGGGAAATTTTCCTACGAGCAGTACTTC